The 18 T cell receptor beta chains reported below all come from one sample, sequenced in a study of blood T cell repertoires in COVID-19. The method was immunoSEQ multiplex PCR; TCRdb's version includes in-frame clones alone and lacks a portion of them. This table holds approximately 210,000 clones, 86% found once. The specimen was peripheral blood. Receptors were obtained from a man in his thirties or forties who had recovered from COVID-19.

This clone was picked up a small number of times. The V call is TRBV27, the J call TRBJ2-7; D is undetermined. CDR3 length equals 16 residues. Germline V CDR1 and CDR2: MNHEY, SMNVEV (reference sequence). Trimming shortened V by 2 bases and J by 0 bases, and 14 bases separated the two germline ends. The CDR3 nucleotides read TGTGCCAGCAGTTTAAGGTCGGCAGGAAGCTCCTACGAGCAGTACTTC. Protein: CASSLRSAGSSYEQYF.

The V call is TRBV29-1, the J call TRBJ1-4; D might be TRBD1 (6 bases). The ends were cut back, 6 bases at V and 5 bases at J, with 19 bases in the middle. This CDR3 has 15 amino acids. Looked up from germline, CDR1 is SQVTM and CDR2 is ANQGSEA. The CDR3 here is CSVTKQGTLNEKLFF. As DNA, the CDR3 is TGCAGCGTCACGAAACAGGGAACCCTCAATGAAAAACTGTTTTTT. Combining the CDR3 with reference TRBV29-1 and TRBJ1-4 gives the whole variable domain SAVISQKPSRDICQRGTSLTIQCQVDSQVTMMFWYRQQPGQSLTLIATANQGSEATYESGFVIDKFPISRPNLTFSTLTVSNMSPEDSSIYLCSVTKQGTLNEKLFFGSGTQLSVL.

This clone was seen once. The chain has TRBV5-5 and TRBJ1-2, with D uncertain. There are 16 residues in the CDR3. Germline lookup yields CDR1 SGHKS and CDR2 YYEKEE (reference sequence). Deletions cut 0 bases from V and 4 bases from J, with 16 bases between. The CDR3 DNA reads as TGTGCCAGCAGCTTGGCTGTCTCCGGCGGCAGCTATGGCTACACCTTC. Encoded protein: CASSLAVSGGSYGYTF.

The chain has TRBV19 and TRBJ1-2, with D perhaps matching TRBD1 (6 bases). CDR3 length: 13 residues. V dropped 10 bases and J dropped 3 bases, with 15 bases sitting between them. Germline loops: CDR1 LNHDA, CDR2 SQIVND (reference sequence). CDR3 residues: CATETGQDYGYTF. The CDR3 DNA follows: TGTGCCACCGAAACAGGGCAGGACTATGGCTACACCTTC.

This clone was seen only a few times. V is TRBV25-1 and J is TRBJ2-2, with 8 bases matching TRBD1. V shed 4 bases, J shed 8 bases, and the junction held 12 bases outside the gene matches. Per germline, CDR1 MGHDK and CDR2 SYGVNS. The CDR3 has 16 amino acids. The CDR3 loop reads CASSAWDRPGSGELFF. CDR3 DNA sequence: TGTGCCAGCAGTGCCTGGGACAGGCCTGGATCTGGGGAGCTGTTTTTT.

The chain uses TRBV13 and TRBJ2-1; possibly TRBD1 for D (6 bases). The V gene lost 10 bases and the J gene lost 8 bases, with 18 bases spanning the gap. CDR1 and CDR2 from the germline V gene are PRHDT and FYEKMQ (reference sequence). This CDR3 comprises 13 residues. CDR3 coding DNA: TGTGCCATTAGACAGGCACTGTCGGATGAGCAGTTCTTC. This gives the protein CAIRQALSDEQFF.

The rearrangement joins TRBV10-3 to TRBJ1-4; D is ambiguous. V was pared by 10 bases and J by 4 bases, with 16 bases between. CDR1 and CDR2 (germline): ENHRY, SYGVKD. This CDR3 has 14 residues. The CDR3 here is CASKATENNEKLFF. In DNA, the CDR3 is TGTGCCAGCAAAGCGACGGAGAATAATGAAAAACTGTTTTTT.

The rearrangement joins TRBV5-1 to TRBJ1-3; D gene unclear. With 5 bases removed from V and 0 bases from J, the gap between germline ends came to 6 bases. Germline CDR1 is SGHRS and CDR2 is YFSETQ. There are 13 residues in the CDR3. CDR3 sequence: CASSRLSGNTIYF. CDR3 coding DNA: TGCGCCAGCAGTAGACTCTCTGGAAACACCATATATTTT. Using reference TRBV5-1 and TRBJ1-3 for the parts outside the CDR3, the full variable domain is KAGVTQTPRYLIKTRGQQVTLSCSPISGHRSVSWYQQTPGQGLQFLFEYFSETQRNKGNFPGRFSGRQFSNSRSEMNVSTLELGDSALYLCASSRLSGNTIYFGEGSWLTVV.

The chain uses TRBV5-1 and TRBJ2-5; 8 bases align to TRBD1. V was pared by 0 bases and J by 5 bases, with 6 bases of the junction left unmatched. The CDR3 extends over 15 amino acids. Germline CDR1 is SGHRS and CDR2 is YFSETQ. The CDR3 loop is CASSLAQGAVETQYF. As DNA, the CDR3 is TGCGCCAGCAGCTTGGCGCAGGGGGCCGTTGAGACCCAGTACTTC.

The chain joins TRBV4-3 to TRBJ1-3; no clear D gene. Per the germline V gene, CDR1 is LGHNA and CDR2 is YSLEER. Trimming took 0 bases from V and 0 from J, leaving 9 bases between them. This CDR3 comprises 16 residues. In nucleotides, the CDR3 is TGCGCCAGCAGCCAAGATGAGTACAGCTCTGGAAACACCATATATTTT. It specifies CASSQDEYSSGNTIYF.

V is TRBV5-4 and J is TRBJ1-1; D ambiguous. The CDR3 length is 16 residues. Germline V gene lookup returns CDR1 SGHNT and CDR2 YYREEE (reference sequence). Trimming left V 0 bases short and J 3 bases short, with 15 bases between. The chain's CDR3 is CASSLAPPTAYTEAFF. As DNA, the CDR3 is TGTGCCAGCAGCTTGGCCCCGCCCACAGCTTACACTGAAGCTTTCTTT.

This chain connects TRBV28 to TRBJ2-5, with D maybe TRBD2 (5 bases). CDR1 MDHEN and CDR2 SYDVKM come from the germline V gene. This CDR3 is 14 amino acids long. The V end lost 3 bases, the J end lost 1 base, and 9 bases lay between the germline ends. The CDR3 loop reads CASSFVGVQETQYF. DNA for the CDR3: TGTGCCAGCAGTTTTGTGGGAGTCCAAGAGACCCAGTACTTC. Full variable domain (remainder filled in from reference TRBV28 and TRBJ2-5): DVKVTQSSRYLVKRTGEKVFLECVQDMDHENMFWYRQDPGLGLRLIYFSYDVKMKEKGDIPEGYSVSREKKERFSLILESASTNQTSMYLCASSFVGVQETQYFGPGTRLLVL.

The chain has TRBV27 and TRBJ2-7, with a tentative D call TRBD1 (5 bases). CDR3 size: 14 residues. V lost 0 bases and J 9 bases, leaving 15 bases between the germline ends. The V gene's germline CDR1 is MNHEY and CDR2 SMNVEV (reference sequence). CDR3: CASSLSGAVQGQYF. The CDR3 nucleotides read TGTGCCAGCAGTTTATCTGGGGCAGTCCAAGGGCAGTACTTC.

CDR3 nucleotide sequence: TGTGCCAGCAGTTATTCAGTAATGGGACAGGGGGACACTGAAGCTTTCTTT. Its protein product is CASSYSVMGQGDTEAFF. The V call is TRBV6-2 or TRBV6-3, the J call TRBJ1-1, with 11 bases lining up with TRBD1. The CDR3 is made up of 17 amino acids. V lost 3 bases, J lost 3 bases, and 9 bases stayed unmatched. The germline V gene has CDR1 MNHEY and CDR2 SVGEGT.

The chain uses TRBV11-2 and TRBJ1-1; 7 bases align to TRBD1. The CDR3 runs 16 residues. The V gene's germline CDR1 is SGHAT and CDR2 FQNNGV. The V and J ends lost 4 bases and 1 base, in that order; junction bases with no gene match: 9. The CDR3 DNA reads as TGTGCCAGCAGCTCGAGGGGACAGACCTCGAACACTGAAGCTTTCTTT. This codes for CASSSRGQTSNTEAFF. Based on the CDR3 plus reference TRBV11-2 and TRBJ1-1, the full variable domain is EAGVAQSPRYKIIEKRQSVAFWCNPISGHATLYWYQQILGQGPKLLIQFQNNGVVDDSQLPKDRFSAERLKGVDSTLKIQPAKLEDSAVYLCASSSRGQTSNTEAFFGQGTRLTVV.

The chain is built from TRBV6-8 and TRBJ2-5; 9 bases map to TRBD1. The germline gives CDR1 MNHGY, CDR2 SAAAGT. The ends lost 6 bases at V and 13 bases at J; junction bases unmatched: 3. This CDR3 is 10 amino acids long. The CDR3 DNA sequence: TGTGCCAGCAGCCCGGGACAGGGGTACTTC. Its translation is CASSPGQGYF.

The V call is TRBV29-1, the J call TRBJ1-2; 10 bases fit TRBD1. The CDR3 loop spans 14 amino acids. CDR1 is SQVTM and CDR2 is ANQGSEA in the germline V gene. The V segment lost 5 bases and the J segment 4 bases; nucleotides outside the gene matches: 7. DNA for the CDR3: TGCAGCGTTTTAAGACAGGGGGCGGGCTATGGCTACACCTTC. Translating it yields CSVLRQGAGYGYTF. Filled out from reference TRBV29-1 and TRBJ1-2, the complete variable domain reads SAVISQKPSRDICQRGTSLTIQCQVDSQVTMMFWYRQQPGQSLTLIATANQGSEATYESGFVIDKFPISRPNLTFSTLTVSNMSPEDSSIYLCSVLRQGAGYGYTFGSGTRLTVV.

The chain's CDR3 is CASSLEVGDYSPLHF. In nucleotides, the CDR3 is TGTGCCAGCAGCTTAGAGGTAGGGGATTATTCACCCCTCCACTTT. The rearrangement links TRBV7-2 to TRBJ1-6; TRBD1 might be the D (5 bases). CDR1 SGHTA and CDR2 FQGNSA come from the germline V gene. The CDR3 loop spans 15 amino acids. The V gene lost 1 base and the J gene lost 8 bases, with 12 bases spanning the gap.